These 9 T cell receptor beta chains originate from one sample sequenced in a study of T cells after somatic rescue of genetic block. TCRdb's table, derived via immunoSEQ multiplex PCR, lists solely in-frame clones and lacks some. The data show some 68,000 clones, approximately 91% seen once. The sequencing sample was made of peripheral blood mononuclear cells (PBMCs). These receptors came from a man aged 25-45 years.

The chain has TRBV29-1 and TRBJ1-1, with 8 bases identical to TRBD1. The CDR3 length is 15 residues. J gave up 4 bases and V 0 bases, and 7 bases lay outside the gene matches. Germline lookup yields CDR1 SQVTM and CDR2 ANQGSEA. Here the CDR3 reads CSVEDRQGWVTEAFF. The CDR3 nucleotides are TGCAGCGTTGAAGACCGACAGGGGTGGGTCACTGAAGCTTTCTTT.

The CDR3 region is CASSPSNVQETQYF. CDR3 in DNA: TGTGCCAGCTCACCATCGAACGTTCAAGAGACCCAGTACTTC. V and J are TRBV18 and TRBJ2-5; no clear D gene. V lost 2 bases, J lost 2 bases, and 9 bases lay in between. In germline, CDR1 is KGHSH, CDR2 LQKENI. This CDR3 has 14 amino acids.

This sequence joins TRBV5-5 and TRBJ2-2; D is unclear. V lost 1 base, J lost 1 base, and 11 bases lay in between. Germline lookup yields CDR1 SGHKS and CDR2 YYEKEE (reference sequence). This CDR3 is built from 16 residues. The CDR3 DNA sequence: TGTGCCAGCAGCTTGTACCCCAGCAGGAACACCGGGGAGCTGTTTTTT. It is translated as CASSLYPSRNTGELFF.

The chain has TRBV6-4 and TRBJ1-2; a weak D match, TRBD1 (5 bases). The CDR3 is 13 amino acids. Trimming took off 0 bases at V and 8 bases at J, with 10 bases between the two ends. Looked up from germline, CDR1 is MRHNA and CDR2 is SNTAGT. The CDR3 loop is CASSDSMGTGYTF. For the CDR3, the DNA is TGTGCCAGCAGTGACTCGATGGGGACCGGCTACACCTTC.

The CDR3, as DNA: TGTGCCAGCAGTGTTAGCGGGCTAGATACGCAGTATTTT. It specifies CASSVSGLDTQYF. The chain joins TRBV9 to TRBJ2-3, with 7 bases fitting TRBD2. V was clipped by 5 bases and J by 5 bases; unmatched bases: 5. CDR1 is SGDLS, CDR2 YYNGEE, per germline. The CDR3 has 13 residues.

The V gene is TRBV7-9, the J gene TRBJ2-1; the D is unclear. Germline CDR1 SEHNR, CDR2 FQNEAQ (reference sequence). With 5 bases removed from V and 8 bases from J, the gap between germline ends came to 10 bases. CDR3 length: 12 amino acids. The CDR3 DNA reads TGTGCCAGCAGCCCATCTCGGTATGAGCAGTTCTTC. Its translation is CASSPSRYEQFF.

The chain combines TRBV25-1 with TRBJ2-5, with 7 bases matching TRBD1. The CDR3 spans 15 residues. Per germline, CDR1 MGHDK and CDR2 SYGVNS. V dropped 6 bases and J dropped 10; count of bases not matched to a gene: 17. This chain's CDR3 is CASSYSGQRPEFQYF. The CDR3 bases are TGTGCCAGCAGCTACTCGGGACAGAGGCCGGAGTTCCAGTACTTC.

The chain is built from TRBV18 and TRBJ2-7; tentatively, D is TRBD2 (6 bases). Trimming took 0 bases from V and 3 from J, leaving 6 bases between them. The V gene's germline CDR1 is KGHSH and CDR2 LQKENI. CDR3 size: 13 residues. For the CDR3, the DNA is TGTGCCAGCTCACCACCGGGGGGCTACGAGCAGTACTTC. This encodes CASSPPGGYEQYF.

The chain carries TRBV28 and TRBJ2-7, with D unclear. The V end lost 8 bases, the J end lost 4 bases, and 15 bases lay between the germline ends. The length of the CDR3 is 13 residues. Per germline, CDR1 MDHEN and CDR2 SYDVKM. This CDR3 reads CASVPMLGYEQYF. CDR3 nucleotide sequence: TGTGCCAGCGTCCCGATGCTGGGATACGAGCAGTACTTC.